Reported below is one TCR beta chain. Its antigen is still unknown. With a much larger clone just one base away, this may be a read error. TCRdb re-called the RT-PCR reads through MiXCR, storing one row per CDR3 protein. The sample yields 550,000 to 800,000 distinct CDR3 sequences, about a sixth seen once. The CDR3 length is 15 residues. The germline V gene has CDR1 LGHDT and CDR2 YNNKEL (reference sequence). Germline trimming cut 5 bases from V and 6 bases from J; bases unmatched to any gene: 4. The source of the sample is a study of response to subunit inactivated influenza vaccine. Study-wide findings and caveats: Authors suggested seasonal influenza vaccinations each recruit few new T cells.

This chain uses TRBV3-1 with TRBJ2-1; 13 nucleotides line up with TRBD2. This TCR was recovered from a man in his fifties who received an inactivated influenza vaccine. The sequencing used PBMCs from blood, collected roughly 12 days after vaccination. CDR3 coding DNA: TGTGCCAGCAGCTCCGGGACTAGCGGGGCCAATGAGCAGTTCTTC. As protein: CASSSGTSGANEQFF.